The clone carrying this TCR beta chain occurred once. Clones were sequenced by immunoSEQ multiplex PCR, and TCRdb holds only the in-frame ones, with some missing. Among under 250,000 clones, about 92% were seen once, and the ten largest hold 0.9% to 1.1%. This specimen belongs to a study of T cell responses to AZD1222 COVID-19 vaccine. V was shortened by 2 bases and J by 11 bases, with 10 bases between the two germline ends. Germline CDR1 SGHDN, CDR2 FVKESK. The CDR3 extends over 12 amino acids. The sample in question was peripheral blood, obtained on day 0 of MenACWY control vaccination. V is TRBV14 and J is TRBJ1-3; D is ambiguous. This clonotype was sampled from an adult in good health. The CDR3 nucleotides are TGTGCCAGCAGCCAAAAGCCTGGGGCCATATATTTT. This translates into CASSQKPGAIYF.